The rows below give T cell receptor beta chains drawn from one sample of a study of cytomegalovirus exposure and HLA in healthy donors. The data were produced by immunoSEQ multiplex PCR, yet TCRdb's version contains in-frame clones alone and is incomplete. The sample contains about 55,000 clones, more than 80% of which appear only once. The specimen was PBMCs. Source of these receptors: a man between 18 and 35 years old in good health and CMV-seronegative. Both conserved end residues are part of each CDR3. D genes are given only for firm matches. Not every row has a clone size; where given, it reads once, few, many or a size class.

.,TRBV7-6,TRBD2,TRBJ2-1,CASSPLTGGAYNEQFF,TGTGCCAGCAGCCCGCTAACGGGGGGAGCCTACAATGAGCAGTTCTTC
.,TRBV4-1,.,TRBJ2-3,CASTQETQPIRGDTQYF,TGCGCCAGCACCCAGGAAACGCAACCCATTCGAGGTGATACGCAGTATTTT
.,TRBV5-1,.,TRBJ2-1,CASSLVQGMGNEQFF,TGCGCCAGCAGCTTGGTGCAGGGGATGGGCAATGAGCAGTTCTTC
.,TRBV7-9,TRBD1,TRBJ1-4,CASSLDSGTGGPTNEKLFF,TGTGCCAGCAGCTTAGACTCCGGGACAGGGGGCCCAACTAATGAAAAACTGTTTTTT
.,TRBV28,.,TRBJ2-7,CASSTRNYEQYF,TGTGCCAGCAGTACACGAAACTACGAGCAGTACTTC
once,TRBV9,TRBD1,TRBJ2-7,CASSVRDRGQPTSYEQYF,TGTGCCAGCAGCGTAAGGGACAGGGGGCAACCGACGAGCTACGAGCAGTACTTC
.,TRBV28,.,TRBJ1-1,CASSEVTALNTEAFF,TGTGCCAGCAGTGAAGTGACAGCATTGAACACTGAAGCTTTCTTT
.,TRBV18,.,TRBJ1-1,CASSPSYRDNTEAFF,TGTGCCAGCTCACCGTCTTACAGGGACAACACTGAAGCTTTCTTT
.,TRBV5-4,.,TRBJ1-5,CASSLTGFEGNQPQHF,TGTGCCAGCAGCTTAACAGGGTTTGAGGGCAATCAGCCCCAGCATTTT
.,TRBV7-9,.,TRBJ2-1,CASSLGWAGQTYNEQFF,TGTGCCAGCAGCTTAGGTTGGGCCGGACAGACTTACAATGAGCAGTTCTTC
.,TRBV30,.,TRBJ2-1,CAWSVWSGSYNEQFF,TGTGCCTGGAGTGTTTGGAGCGGTTCCTACAATGAGCAGTTCTTC
few,TRBV15,.,TRBJ2-7,CATSRDVGEIREQYF,TGTGCCACCAGCAGAGATGTCGGGGAAATTAGGGAGCAGTACTTC
.,TRBV4-2,TRBD2,TRBJ2-7,CASSPSGLSYEQYF,TGTGCCAGCAGCCCTAGCGGGCTCTCCTACGAGCAGTACTTC
.,TRBV6-1,.,TRBJ1-5,CASGEVGRASNQPQHF,TGTGCCAGCGGCGAAGTGGGGCGAGCAAGCAATCAGCCCCAGCATTTT
.,TRBV4-2,.,TRBJ2-1,CASSQDQAVGSYNEQFF,TGTGCCAGCAGCCAAGATCAAGCGGTTGGCTCCTACAATGAGCAGTTCTTC
.,TRBV29-1,.,TRBJ2-7,CSVGVGPLNEQYF,TGCAGCGTTGGGGTGGGCCCCCTCAACGAGCAGTACTTC
.,TRBV28,TRBD2,TRBJ2-5,CASSFPRTSGSFETQYF,TGTGCCAGCAGTTTTCCAAGGACTAGCGGGAGTTTCGAGACCCAGTACTTC
.,TRBV28,TRBD1,TRBJ2-1,CASSPGTGRNNEQFF,TGTGCCAGCAGTCCCGGGACAGGGAGAAACAATGAGCAGTTCTTC
.,TRBV5-5,TRBD1,TRBJ2-3,CASSFPGTGYTDTQYF,TGTGCCAGCAGTTTCCCCGGGACAGGGTACACAGATACGCAGTATTTT
.,TRBV5-1,.,TRBJ2-7,CASSPTDDLYEQYF,TGCGCCAGCAGCCCTACAGACGATCTTTACGAGCAGTACTTC
few,TRBV7-2,.,TRBJ1-3,CASSLATGLSGNTIYF,TGTGCCAGCAGCTTAGCGACAGGCCTCTCTGGAAACACCATATATTTT
.,TRBV19,TRBD2,TRBJ2-3,CASSIGTSDTDTQYF,TGTGCCAGTAGTATTGGGACTAGCGACACAGATACGCAGTATTTT
.,TRBV6-1,.,TRBJ2-3,CASSESVSSTDTQYF,TGTGCCAGCAGTGAGTCCGTTTCTAGCACAGATACGCAGTATTTT
.,TRBV28,TRBD1,TRBJ1-3,CASSPTGSGNTIYF,TGTGCCAGCAGCCCGACAGGGTCGGGAAACACCATATATTTT
.,TRBV7-2,.,TRBJ1-2,CASSLTQGNYGYTF,TGTGCCAGCAGCTTAACCCAGGGAAACTATGGCTACACCTTC
.,TRBV27,TRBD1,TRBJ1-5,CASNPGQSIRNQPQHF,TGTGCCAGCAATCCGGGACAGAGTATTCGGAATCAGCCCCAGCATTTT
once,TRBV6-5,.,TRBJ2-3,CASSYYEGVTDTQYF,TGTGCCAGCAGTTACTATGAGGGAGTGACAGATACGCAGTATTTT
.,TRBV2,TRBD1,TRBJ2-3,CASNRQGADTQYF,TGTGCCAGCAATCGACAGGGGGCAGATACGCAGTATTTT
.,TRBV15,TRBD2,TRBJ2-3,CATSSRSGVITDTQYF,TGTGCCACCAGCAGTCGAAGCGGGGTTATCACAGATACGCAGTATTTT
once,TRBV19,.,TRBJ1-5,CASTDGGQGNQPQHF,TGTGCCAGTACCGATGGCGGGCAGGGCAATCAGCCCCAGCATTTT
.,TRBV15,TRBD1,TRBJ2-3,CATSTPGQGVGTDTQYF,TGTGCCACCAGCACCCCGGGACAGGGGGTAGGCACAGATACGCAGTATTTT
.,TRBV19,.,TRBJ1-1,CAIRADTEAFF,TGTGCCATTAGGGCGGACACTGAAGCTTTCTTT